The 17 T cell receptor beta chains reported below all come from one sample, sequenced in a study of blood T cell repertoires in COVID-19. Profiled with immunoSEQ multiplex PCR; TCRdb holds only in-frame clones, not every one. The table includes around 100,000 clones, roughly nine tenths detected once. Material for sequencing was peripheral blood. These receptor sequences come from a man aged 45-65 years with active COVID-19.

The J gene is TRBJ1-2, the V gene TRBV5-1; TRBD1 aligns across 11 bases. Trimming at V came to 5 bases and at J to 2 bases, leaving 5 bases not matched to a gene. CDR1 and CDR2 from the germline V gene are SGHRS and YFSETQ. The CDR3 length is 15 residues. Here the CDR3 reads CASSSRTGGNYGYTF. In DNA, the CDR3 is TGCGCCAGCAGTTCCCGGACAGGGGGCAACTATGGCTACACCTTC.

The chain is built from TRBV4-2 and TRBJ1-1; D is uncertain. The CDR3 consists of 15 residues. The germline CDR1 and CDR2 sequences are LGHNA and YNFKEQ. The V end was cut by 3 bases, the J end by 1 base, with 12 bases between. CDR3 sequence (DNA): TGTGCCAGCAGCCAGGCTCGCGTAGCGAACACTGAAGCTTTCTTT. Protein sequence: CASSQARVANTEAFF.

The chain carries TRBV9 and TRBJ2-2, with TRBD2 identical over 7 bases. In germline, CDR1 is SGDLS, CDR2 YYNGEE. Trimming cost V 1 base and J 4 bases; bases outside gene matches: 4. CDR3 size: 15 residues. The CDR3 DNA follows: TGTGCCAGCAGCGTATCCGGGGGGAGCACCGGGGAGCTGTTTTTT. Encoded protein: CASSVSGGSTGELFF. The full variable domain, with the rest looked up from reference TRBV9 and TRBJ2-2, is DSGVTQTPKHLITATGQRVTLRCSPRSGDLSVYWYQQSLDQGLQFLIQYYNGEERAKGNILERFSAQQFPDLHSELNLSSLELGDSALYFCASSVSGGSTGELFFGEGSRLTVL.

The chain employs TRBV3-1 (or the pseudogene TRBV3-2) and TRBJ2-7, with D perhaps TRBD1 (5 bases). The V gene lost 3 bases and the J gene lost 2 bases, with 8 bases spanning the gap. The CDR3 has 13 residues. Germline V gene data show CDR1 as LGHDT and CDR2 as YNNKEL (reference sequence). CDR3 coding DNA: TGTGCCAGCAGCCAGGACACCGCCTACGAGCAGTACTTC. Translating it yields CASSQDTAYEQYF.

The CDR3 is CASSPSASGRALGGSDTQYF. The CDR3 bases are TGTGCCAGCAGCCCGTCCGCTAGCGGGAGGGCCCTCGGGGGTTCAGATACGCAGTATTTT. The rearrangement joins TRBV4-2 to TRBJ2-3; the match to TRBD2 covers 12 bases. The J segment lost 4 bases and the V segment lost 4 bases, leaving 18 bases of the junction unmatched. The CDR3 has 20 residues. Germline V lookup: CDR1 LGHNA, CDR2 YNFKEQ.

The genes are TRBV11-3 and TRBJ2-2, with 8 positions matching TRBD1. Germline CDR1 reads SGHNT; CDR2 reads YENEEA. The CDR3 totals 15 residues. The V gene end was trimmed by 1 base and the J gene end by 4 bases; junction bases not matched to a gene: 2. CDR3 nucleotides: TGTGCCAGCAGCTTAGTTACAGGGGGCACCGGGGAGCTGTTTTTT. It encodes CASSLVTGGTGELFF.

J is TRBJ1-4 and V is TRBV19; TRBD1 aligns across 9 bases. CDR1 is LNHDA and CDR2 is SQIVND in the germline V gene (reference sequence). CDR3 length equals 15 residues. V lost 6 bases, J lost 7 bases, and 9 bases stayed unmatched. The CDR3 protein is CASRGPGQGIEKLFF. CDR3 DNA sequence: TGTGCCAGTAGGGGACCGGGACAGGGAATTGAAAAACTGTTTTTT.

The V and J genes are TRBV9 and TRBJ2-1; a weak D match, TRBD1 (5 bases). Germline lookup yields CDR1 SGDLS and CDR2 YYNGEE. CDR3 size: 15 residues. Trimming stripped 0 bases from V and 8 bases from J, with 15 bases between. CDR3 nucleotide sequence: TGTGCCAGCAGCGTAGCAGGGTACCCGACCGATGAGCAGTTCTTC. Protein sequence: CASSVAGYPTDEQFF.

This chain links TRBV7-2 with TRBJ1-1, with D hard to call. Trimming pared 1 base from V and 4 bases from J, leaving 10 bases between. CDR3 length: 14 amino acids. Germline loops: CDR1 SGHTA, CDR2 FQGNSA. The CDR3 coding sequence is TGTGCCAGCAGCTTAGTTCCGGGGAGCACTGAAGCTTTCTTT. Translating it yields CASSLVPGSTEAFF.

The genes are TRBV28 and TRBJ2-3; 7 bases agree with TRBD1. Germline values: CDR1 MDHEN, CDR2 SYDVKM. V shed 5 bases and J 0 bases; nucleotides not matched to a gene: 11. The CDR3 contains 17 residues. CDR3 residues: CASSPRLGQTSTDTQYF. The CDR3 DNA reads as TGTGCCAGCAGTCCGCGTCTGGGACAGACTAGCACAGATACGCAGTATTTT.

The chain recombines TRBV7-8 with TRBJ2-5; D is uncertain. There are 13 residues in the CDR3. The V gene lost 3 bases and the J gene lost 1 base, with 6 bases spanning the gap. Germline V gene sequence: CDR1 SGHVS, CDR2 FQNEAQ. The CDR3 DNA follows: TGTGCCAGCAGCTTCAGGCTCCAAGAGACCCAGTACTTC. Translating gives CASSFRLQETQYF.

Only one count was recorded for this clone. V is TRBV11-3 and J is TRBJ2-3, with a tentative D call TRBD1 (6 bases). Germline CDR1 is SGHNT and CDR2 is YENEEA. The CDR3 length is 16 residues. Between the trimmed V and J ends, which lost 1 base and 0 bases, there was a span of 11 bases. CDR3 DNA sequence: TGTGCCAGCAGCTTAGGTCGACAGGAGAGCACAGATACGCAGTATTTT. Amino acid sequence: CASSLGRQESTDTQYF.

CDR3 nucleotides: TGTGCCAGCAGCAATTACAGGGGTGTGGAGACCCAGTACTTC. It encodes CASSNYRGVETQYF. The rearrangement uses TRBV7-9 and TRBJ2-5; 7 nucleotides align to TRBD1. The J segment lost 5 bases and the V segment lost 5 bases, leaving 8 bases of the junction unmatched. This CDR3 is 14 amino acids long. From germline, CDR1 is SEHNR and CDR2 FQNEAQ (reference sequence).

The chain employs TRBV12-3 or TRBV12-4 and TRBJ2-1, with D hard to call. The CDR3 is 11 residues long. V was cut by 7 bases and J by 9 bases, with 10 bases left in between. CDR3 in amino acids: CASTLSSEQFF. The CDR3, as DNA: TGTGCCAGCACCCTGTCCTCTGAGCAGTTCTTC.

The chain has TRBV4-1 and TRBJ2-3; 7 bases agree with TRBD2. V was clipped by 4 bases and J by 0 bases; unmatched bases: 1. Per germline, CDR1 MGHRA and CDR2 YSYEKL. This CDR3 contains 14 residues. Written as DNA, the CDR3 is TGCGCCAGCAGCCGGCGGGGGAGCACAGATACGCAGTATTTT. Protein sequence: CASSRRGSTDTQYF.

This clone was seen just once. The CDR3 nucleotides read TGTGCCACCGGACTCGCGGGAGGCCTCCAAGAGACCCAGTACTTC. It translates to CATGLAGGLQETQYF. The rearrangement links TRBV3-1 (or the pseudogene TRBV3-2) to TRBJ2-5, with 8 bases lining up with TRBD2. This CDR3 is built from 15 residues. CDR1 and CDR2 from the germline V gene are LGHDT and YNNKEL (reference sequence). V was pared by 10 bases and J by 1 base, with 11 bases of the junction left unmatched.

The rearrangement links TRBV6-6 to TRBJ1-4; 8 bases are a match to TRBD1. The CDR3 is 15 residues long. V was clipped by 4 bases and J by 4 bases; unmatched bases: 5. The germline CDR1 and CDR2 sequences are MNHNY and SVGAGI (reference sequence). The CDR3 sequence: CASSFRQGYNEKLFF. DNA for the CDR3: TGTGCCAGCAGTTTTCGACAGGGGTATAATGAAAAACTGTTTTTT.